This T cell receptor beta chain was retrieved from a study of T cells after posttransplantation cyclophosphamide. Assay: immunoSEQ multiplex PCR; the TCRdb copy retains only in-frame clones and omits some. The table shows about 2,500 clones, with almost 75% occurring only once. Study-wide findings and caveats: Skin or GI-infiltrating T cells shared few TRB sequences with blood. Later blood repertoires were often dominated by clones from the donor CD8+ memory compartment.

In regard to this clone: Its cognate antigen is unknown.

The CDR3 covers 13 residues. J gave up 5 bases and V 3 bases, and 3 bases lay outside the gene matches. The germline V gene encodes CDR1 SGHNT and CDR2 YYREEE (reference sequence). The chain uses TRBV5-4 and TRBJ2-7, with 9 nucleotides matching TRBD1. The TCR comes from a man under 40 with a blood cancer, CMV-positive, and with a related stem cell donor. What was sequenced was PBMCs. This chain's CDR3 is CASSSTGGNEQYF. DNA for the CDR3: TGTGCCAGCAGCTCGACAGGGGGAAACGAGCAGTACTTC.